Listed here are 31 T cell receptor beta chains from one sample, sequenced in a study of cytotoxic CD8 clonotypes in ibrutinib-treated CLL (dated by TCRdb to about 2021). The library was made by the immunoSEQ multiplex PCR assay. TCRdb obtained this table from immuneACCESS and retained in-frame rearrangements with V and J assigned. These tables miss some clones; where compared with another copy, unresolved V genes account for less than half of the shortfall, and the remainder is unexplained. The sample table shows fewer than 400,000 clones, and 67% are seen once. The leading ten clones occupy approximately 6% of the sample. The sample here was PBMCs, taken after 36 months of ibrutinib treatment. Receptor source: a human donor with chronic lymphocytic leukemia.

The V call is TRBV7-2, the J call TRBJ2-3; 7 nucleotides agree with TRBD2. The V gene's germline CDR1 is SGHTA and CDR2 FQGNSA. The CDR3 contains 18 residues. The J segment lost 3 bases and the V segment lost 6 bases, leaving 18 bases of the junction unmatched. The CDR3 loop is CASRYQMGGRMVTDTQYF. As DNA, the CDR3 is TGTGCCAGCAGATATCAGATGGGCGGGAGAATGGTAACAGATACGCAGTATTTT. The whole variable domain, remainder taken from reference TRBV7-2 and TRBJ2-3, is GAGVSQSPSNKVTEKGKDVELRCDPISGHTALYWYRQSLGQGLEFLIYFQGNSAPDKSGLPSDRFSAERTGGSVSTLTIQRTQQEDSAVYLCASRYQMGGRMVTDTQYFGPGTRLTVL.

The chain employs TRBV11-2 and TRBJ2-1, with TRBD1 matching 7 bases. The junction had 10 bases not matched to a gene; V was cut back by 8 bases and J by 3 bases. Germline V gene lookup returns CDR1 SGHAT and CDR2 FQNNGV. This CDR3 comprises 15 residues. CDR3 residues: CASANGQAFYNEQFF. In DNA, the CDR3 is TGTGCCAGCGCTAACGGACAGGCCTTCTACAATGAGCAGTTCTTC.

With regard to this clone: At the DNA level, this CDR3 is encoded by other sequences in the same sample as well. The chain uses TRBV29-1 and TRBJ1-1; 8 bases map to TRBD1. After removal of 7 bases from V and 1 base from J, the junction contained 5 bases not matched to a gene. Germline CDR1 and CDR2: SQVTM and ANQGSEA. There are 13 residues in the CDR3. The CDR3 sequence: CSGGQGGNTEAFF. The CDR3 coding sequence is TGCAGCGGAGGACAGGGAGGGAACACTGAAGCTTTCTTT.

The chain combines TRBV5-4 with TRBJ2-7, with 8 bases that match TRBD2. Trimming took 4 bases from V and 6 from J; bases not matched to a gene: 18. The CDR3 loop spans 17 amino acids. Per germline, CDR1 SGHNT and CDR2 YYREEE (reference sequence). The CDR3 DNA sequence: TGTGCCAGCAGCCCTTCGGGACTAGGACCCGTCCTGGGCGAGCAGTACTTC. The encoded protein is CASSPSGLGPVLGEQYF.

V gene TRBV29-1 combines with J gene TRBJ2-7; 9 bases match TRBD1. Germline V lookup: CDR1 SQVTM, CDR2 ANQGSEA. The V and J ends lost 7 bases and 2 bases, in that order; junction bases with no gene match: 6. CDR3 size: 13 residues. Here the CDR3 reads CSASGTGTYEQYF. In nucleotides, the CDR3 is TGCAGCGCGTCCGGGACAGGGACCTACGAGCAGTACTTC.

The chain uses TRBV9 and TRBJ2-7, with D unclear. CDR1 and CDR2 from the germline V gene are SGDLS and YYNGEE. Trimming shortened V by 0 bases and J by 1 base, and 11 bases separated the two germline ends. CDR3 size: 15 residues. In nucleotides, the CDR3 is TGTGCCAGCAGCGTAGGAACACTCAGTTCCTACGAGCAGTACTTC. Protein sequence: CASSVGTLSSYEQYF. Using reference TRBV9 and TRBJ2-7 for the parts outside the CDR3, the full variable domain is DSGVTQTPKHLITATGQRVTLRCSPRSGDLSVYWYQQSLDQGLQFLIQYYNGEERAKGNILERFSAQQFPDLHSELNLSSLELGDSALYFCASSVGTLSSYEQYFGPGTRLTVT.

The chain joins TRBV29-1 to TRBJ2-7; 7 bases align to TRBD1. Germline V gene data show CDR1 as SQVTM and CDR2 as ANQGSEA. This CDR3 comprises 12 residues. Germline trimming cut 4 bases from V and 4 bases from J; bases unmatched to any gene: 4. This CDR3 is CSVVTGAYEQYF. The CDR3 coding sequence is TGCAGCGTTGTAACAGGGGCTTACGAGCAGTACTTC.

The rearrangement joins TRBV5-1 to TRBJ1-2; 8 bases map to TRBD1. This CDR3 comprises 15 residues. Germline values: CDR1 SGHRS, CDR2 YFSETQ. The junction had 14 bases not matched to a gene; V was cut back by 6 bases and J by 7 bases. The CDR3, as DNA: TGCGCCAGCAAGCGGGGCGGACAGGGCGAACTTGGCTACACCTTC. It specifies CASKRGGQGELGYTF.

The V gene is TRBV15, the J gene TRBJ1-5; maybe TRBD1 (5 bases). CDR3 size: 16 residues. The V and J ends lost 0 bases and 2 bases respectively, with 11 bases between them. The germline gives CDR1 LNHNV, CDR2 YYDKDF (reference sequence). The CDR3 DNA reads as TGTGCCACCAGCAGAGATTCAGGGATGGGCAATCAGCCCCAGCATTTT. Encoded protein: CATSRDSGMGNQPQHF.

CDR3 bases: TGTGCCAGCAGTGATGGGAGGGCAGGCCGACAGCCCCAGCATTTT. This gives the protein CASSDGRAGRQPQHF. The genes are TRBV2 and TRBJ1-5; D is undetermined. This CDR3 is built from 15 residues. V was clipped by 3 bases and J by 7 bases, with 16 bases between them. From germline, CDR1 is SNHLY and CDR2 FYNNEI.

The V call is TRBV29-1, the J call TRBJ2-3, with D hard to call. Germline V gene sequence: CDR1 SQVTM, CDR2 ANQGSEA. CDR3 length: 14 residues. Trimming left V 7 bases short and J 4 bases short, with 18 bases between. The CDR3 is CSATGPELADTQYF. Here the CDR3 DNA reads TGCAGCGCCACCGGACCCGAGCTGGCAGATACGCAGTATTTT.

The chain uses TRBV15 and TRBJ2-2, with no clear D. The germline V gene encodes CDR1 LNHNV and CDR2 YYDKDF (reference sequence). The CDR3 runs 14 residues. Trimming cost V 4 bases and J 1 base, with 7 bases left between them. The CDR3 region has the DNA TGTGCCACCAGCAAAAGCCTGAACACCGGGGAGCTGTTTTTT. Amino acid sequence: CATSKSLNTGELFF.

V gene TRBV27 combines with J gene TRBJ1-2, with 7 bases aligning to TRBD1. The CDR3 is 16 amino acids. Trimming cost V 6 bases and J 4 bases; bases outside gene matches: 14. Germline CDR1 reads MNHEY; CDR2 reads SMNVEV (reference sequence). This chain's CDR3 is CASSSTRGGRLYGYTF. The DNA for the CDR3 is TGTGCCAGCAGCTCTACCCGAGGGGGCAGACTCTATGGCTACACCTTC.

This clone was recorded a few times. The chain uses TRBV6-8 and TRBJ2-2; possibly TRBD1 for D (5 bases). CDR1 MNHGY and CDR2 SAAAGT come from the germline V gene. This CDR3 comprises 13 residues. Trimming shortened V by 4 bases and J by 7 bases, and 10 bases separated the two germline ends. DNA of the CDR3: TGTGCCAGCAGTTCGCCAGGGCGCGGGGAGCTGTTTTTT. Its protein product is CASSSPGRGELFF.

The chain joins TRBV6-5 to TRBJ2-6, with a tentative D call TRBD2 (6 bases). CDR1 and CDR2 from the germline V gene are MNHEY and SVGAGI. The CDR3 runs 16 residues. V was clipped by 3 bases and J by 3 bases, with 12 bases between them. CDR3 in DNA: TGTGCCAGCAGTTATCGGGAGTTTCTTGGGGCCAACGTCCTGACTTTC. It codes for CASSYREFLGANVLTF.

J is TRBJ2-1 and V is TRBV4-1, with 12 bases that match TRBD2. Germline values: CDR1 MGHRA, CDR2 YSYEKL. This CDR3 is built from 17 residues. After removal of 1 base from V and 0 bases from J, the junction contained 1 base not matched to a gene. DNA of the CDR3: TGCGCCAGCAGCCAAGGGACTAGCGGGGCCTCCTACAATGAGCAGTTCTTC. This sequence encodes CASSQGTSGASYNEQFF.

J is TRBJ2-3 and V is TRBV10-1; TRBD2 is a possible D gene (5 bases). The CDR3 contains 15 residues. V lost 0 bases to trimming and J lost 1 base, with 8 bases between them. Germline V gene lookup returns CDR1 WNHNN and CDR2 SYGVQD (reference sequence). The CDR3 here is CASSESGAGTDTQYF. The CDR3 region has the DNA TGCGCCAGCAGTGAGTCCGGAGCGGGCACAGATACGCAGTATTTT.

This clone was seen just once. This chain connects TRBV7-2 to TRBJ2-5; no clear D. There are 13 residues in the CDR3. CDR1 is SGHTA and CDR2 is FQGNSA in the germline V gene. The V and J ends lost 2 bases and 5 bases respectively, with 9 bases between them. The CDR3 bases are TGTGCCAGCAGCTTAAGCACCTACGAGACCCAGTACTTC. Amino acids: CASSLSTYETQYF.

V usage is TRBV9 and J usage is TRBJ2-1, with D tentatively TRBD1 (6 bases). Germline CDR1 reads SGDLS; CDR2 reads YYNGEE. The CDR3 is made up of 16 amino acids. V lost 3 bases, J lost 8 bases, and 21 bases lay in between. CDR3 sequence (DNA): TGTGCCAGCAGCGGATCAAGACAGAGGGGGTTCGATGAGCAGTTCTTC. Its translation is CASSGSRQRGFDEQFF.

This chain connects TRBV6-5 to TRBJ2-5, with TRBD1 matching 9 bases. The CDR3 totals 14 residues. The V segment lost 6 bases and the J segment 4 bases; nucleotides outside the gene matches: 6. Germline V CDR1 and CDR2: MNHEY, SVGAGI. This CDR3 reads CASSPTGGRETQYF. DNA for the CDR3: TGTGCCAGCAGCCCTACAGGGGGCAGAGAGACCCAGTACTTC.

The V call is TRBV7-9, the J call TRBJ2-7; a weak D match, TRBD2 (5 bases). The CDR3 is made up of 16 amino acids. Deletions cut 4 bases from V and 2 bases from J, with 18 bases between. Germline V gene lookup returns CDR1 SEHNR and CDR2 FQNEAQ (reference sequence). The CDR3 DNA reads TGTGCCAGCAGCTCGGGTCGGCTAGCTGGCCCCTACGAGCAGTACTTC. It yields the protein CASSSGRLAGPYEQYF.

The chain employs TRBV4-2 and TRBJ1-2, with D tentatively TRBD1 (6 bases). Germline V gene sequence: CDR1 LGHNA, CDR2 YNFKEQ. The V gene lost 0 bases and the J gene lost 3 bases, with 14 bases spanning the gap. The CDR3 spans 16 residues. CDR3 loop: CASSQETGRKYYGYTF. The DNA of the CDR3 is TGTGCCAGCAGCCAAGAAACAGGGAGGAAATACTATGGCTACACCTTC.

CDR3 region: CASSSLTVQRNTEAFF. The CDR3 DNA sequence: TGTGCCAGCAGTTCCCTGACCGTCCAACGGAACACTGAAGCTTTCTTT. The chain uses TRBV28 and TRBJ1-1; D gene uncertain. Germline V gene data show CDR1 as MDHEN and CDR2 as SYDVKM. This CDR3 region has 16 residues. V gave up 4 bases and J gave up 1 base, with 16 bases separating them.

The gene calls are TRBV27 and TRBJ2-1; TRBD2 is a possible D gene (6 bases). Trimming removed 8 bases from V and 0 bases from J, with 8 bases in between. There are 13 residues in the CDR3. The germline V gene encodes CDR1 MNHEY and CDR2 SMNVEV (reference sequence). CDR3 sequence reads: CASGRSSYNEQFF. DNA for the CDR3: TGTGCCAGCGGGAGGAGCTCCTACAATGAGCAGTTCTTC.

The chain joins TRBV7-6 to TRBJ1-4; the match to TRBD1 covers 7 bases. Germline V gene data show CDR1 as SGHVS and CDR2 as FNYEAQ. This CDR3 region has 16 residues. The V gene end was trimmed by 4 bases and the J gene end by 8 bases; junction bases not matched to a gene: 13. The CDR3 loop reads CASSSARGQSDEKLFF. The CDR3 DNA sequence: TGTGCCAGCAGCTCTGCGAGGGGACAGAGTGACGAAAAACTGTTTTTT.

The chain employs TRBV7-9 and TRBJ2-7; TRBD2 matches at 13 bases. V gave up 5 bases and J gave up 6 bases; unmatched junction bases: 10. This CDR3 contains 16 residues. Germline V CDR1 and CDR2: SEHNR, FQNEAQ (reference sequence). The DNA of the CDR3 is TGTGCCAGCAGCCCAGGACTAGCGGGAGTTTTTCGCGAGCAGTACTTC. Translation: CASSPGLAGVFREQYF.

This clone was observed a few times. The rearrangement uses TRBV9 and TRBJ1-2; TRBD1 agrees at 7 bases. The CDR3 has 17 amino acids. Germline CDR1 is SGDLS and CDR2 is YYNGEE. The V and J ends lost 2 bases and 7 bases, in that order; junction bases with no gene match: 17. This CDR3 is CASSVRTGTIPIIGYTF. The CDR3 DNA follows: TGTGCCAGCAGCGTCCGGACAGGAACTATCCCAATTATTGGCTACACCTTC.

V gene TRBV11-2 combines with J gene TRBJ1-2; no firm D call. V lost 3 bases and J lost 6, with 11 bases in between. The CDR3 sequence is 13 residues long. Germline V gene data show CDR1 as SGHAT and CDR2 as FQNNGV. The CDR3 nucleotides are TGTGCCAGCAGCTTCGCGATTGGGAATGGCTACACCTTC. It translates to CASSFAIGNGYTF.

The chain links TRBV6-1 to TRBJ2-5; D might be TRBD1 or TRBD2, each matching 6 bases. The CDR3 length is 16 residues. Germline loops: CDR1 MNHNS, CDR2 SASEGT. V lost 3 bases to trimming and J lost 7 bases, with 21 bases between them. The CDR3 DNA follows: TGTGCCAGCAGTGAGGCCTCCGGAGGGGGTAGGGGGACCCAGTACTTC. This sequence encodes CASSEASGGGRGTQYF.

The genes are TRBV7-9 and TRBJ1-1, with D possibly being TRBD1 (5 bases). V was clipped by 5 bases and J by 4 bases, with 20 bases between them. The CDR3 consists of 16 residues. CDR1 is SEHNR and CDR2 is FQNEAQ in the germline V gene (reference sequence). The CDR3 is CASSRGVGWAATEAFF. Written as DNA, the CDR3 is TGTGCCAGCAGCCGGGGGGTAGGTTGGGCCGCCACTGAAGCTTTCTTT.

The V call is TRBV7-2, the J call TRBJ2-3; D is unclear. The CDR3 is made up of 13 amino acids. Trimming cost V 1 base and J 8 bases, with 10 bases left between them. CDR1 and CDR2 from the germline V gene are SGHTA and FQGNSA. The CDR3 DNA follows: TGTGCCAGCAGCTTAGTAGACGCCAGTACGCAGTATTTT. Protein product: CASSLVDASTQYF. The full variable domain, rest sourced from reference TRBV7-2 and TRBJ2-3, is GAGVSQSPSNKVTEKGKDVELRCDPISGHTALYWYRQSLGQGLEFLIYFQGNSAPDKSGLPSDRFSAERTGGSVSTLTIQRTQQEDSAVYLCASSLVDASTQYFGPGTRLTVL.